These 28 T cell receptor beta chains share one sample of origin, sequenced in a study of blood T cell repertoires in COVID-19. Only in-frame clones appear in the TCRdb table, and some are missing; sequencing was by immunoSEQ multiplex PCR. The table has under 200,000 clones, around nine tenths seen once. The sample was peripheral blood. The receptor source for this set is a man in his 70s with acute or convalescent COVID-19.

The chain uses TRBV5-1 and TRBJ2-2, with 8 bases identical to TRBD1. The CDR3 runs 15 residues. V trimming: 4 bases; J trimming: 1 base; junction bases outside the gene matches: 3. The germline V gene encodes CDR1 SGHRS and CDR2 YFSETQ. Here the CDR3 reads CASSGQGQNTGELFF. The CDR3 DNA is TGCGCCAGCAGCGGACAGGGACAGAACACCGGGGAGCTGTTTTTT.

The sample holds one count of this clone. V is TRBV20-1 and J is TRBJ1-3; unclear D gene. The CDR3 length is 12 residues. CDR1 and CDR2 (germline): DFQATT, SNEGSKA (reference sequence). Trimming took off 3 bases at V and 0 bases at J, with 3 bases between the two ends. The CDR3 DNA sequence: TGCAGTGCTAGTCTCTCTGGAAACACCATATATTTT. Translated, it gives CSASLSGNTIYF.

The chain combines TRBV27 with TRBJ2-5; D may be TRBD1 (6 bases). Germline V gives CDR1 MNHEY, CDR2 SMNVEV (reference sequence). The CDR3 extends over 15 amino acids. V was shortened by 5 bases and J by 0 bases, with 13 bases between the two germline ends. The CDR3 region has the DNA TGTGCCAGCAGTACCCCCGGACAGTACCAAGAGACCCAGTACTTC. Protein: CASSTPGQYQETQYF.

V gene TRBV15 combines with J gene TRBJ2-1; a possible D gene is TRBD1 (5 bases). In germline, CDR1 is LNHNV, CDR2 YYDKDF (reference sequence). V was clipped by 7 bases and J by 1 base, with 8 bases between them. The CDR3 loop spans 13 amino acids. The CDR3 nucleotides are TGTGCCACCAACCAGGGTTCCTACAATGAGCAGTTCTTC. Its protein is CATNQGSYNEQFF.

This chain joins TRBV24-1 and TRBJ1-1; perhaps TRBD1 as D (5 bases). V dropped 12 bases and J dropped 3 bases, with 16 bases sitting between them. The CDR3 is 13 amino acids. The germline V gene encodes CDR1 KGHDR and CDR2 SFDVKD. The DNA for the CDR3 is TGTGCCGACCCCAGGGAGGGCTACACTGAAGCTTTCTTT. This translates into CADPREGYTEAFF.

In this sample, this clone is medium-sized. The sample holds other DNA sequences that translate to the same CDR3. The chain couples TRBV4-1 to TRBJ2-7; 7 nucleotides align to TRBD1. V lost 0 bases to trimming and J lost 2 bases; unmatched junction nucleotides: 7. Germline CDR1 reads MGHRA; CDR2 reads YSYEKL. This CDR3 comprises 16 residues. CDR3 nucleotides: TGCGCCAGCAGCCAAGACCGGGACAGAGCCCCCTACGAGCAGTACTTC. It translates to CASSQDRDRAPYEQYF.

A single count supports this clone. The rearrangement links TRBV5-1 to TRBJ2-7, with 7 bases identical to TRBD1. Germline loops: CDR1 SGHRS, CDR2 YFSETQ. The CDR3 sequence is 14 residues long. The trim removed 2 bases at V and 1 base at J, leaving 3 bases unmatched. The CDR3 nucleotides read TGCGCCAGCAGCTTAGACAGGGTGTCCTACGAGCAGTACTTC. Residues: CASSLDRVSYEQYF.

The J gene is TRBJ2-1, the V gene TRBV5-6; 15 bases are a match to TRBD2. V lost 4 bases to trimming and J lost 8 bases; unmatched junction nucleotides: 7. The CDR3 length is 16 residues. Per the germline V gene, CDR1 is SGHDT and CDR2 is YYEEEE. The CDR3 reads CASSPVGTSGGHEQFF. CDR3 bases: TGTGCCAGCAGCCCCGTGGGGACTAGCGGGGGGCATGAGCAGTTCTTC. The full variable domain, with the rest looked up from reference TRBV5-6 and TRBJ2-1, is DAGVTQSPTHLIKTRGQQVTLRCSPKSGHDTVSWYQQALGQGPQFIFQYYEEEERQRGNFPDRFSGHQFPNYSSELNVNALLLGDSALYLCASSPVGTSGGHEQFFGPGTRLTVL.

The chain uses TRBV28 and TRBJ2-5; D gene unclear. Germline lookup yields CDR1 MDHEN and CDR2 SYDVKM. Trimming cost V 5 bases and J 5 bases, with 12 bases left between them. The CDR3 has 13 amino acids. The CDR3 spells CASSPLSYETQYF. CDR3 DNA sequence: TGTGCCAGCAGTCCCCTTAGCTACGAGACCCAGTACTTC.

This sequence joins TRBV5-5 and TRBJ2-7; D possibly corresponds to TRBD1 (6 bases). Trimming took 4 bases from V and 5 from J, leaving 13 bases between them. The V gene's germline CDR1 is SGHKS and CDR2 YYEKEE (reference sequence). The CDR3 sequence is 13 residues long. The CDR3 coding sequence is TGTGCCAGCAGCCCAGCAGGGGCTCACGAGCAGTACTTC. Protein product: CASSPAGAHEQYF.

The rearrangement uses TRBV28 and TRBJ2-2; TRBD2 agrees at 7 bases. The ends lost 5 bases at V and 6 bases at J; junction bases unmatched: 6. The CDR3 length is 14 residues. CDR1 is MDHEN, CDR2 SYDVKM, per germline. CDR3 sequence (DNA): TGTGCCAGCAGTGGGGCGGGAGCTTCCGGGGAGCTGTTTTTT. Its translation is CASSGAGASGELFF.

This rearrangement joins TRBV5-1 to TRBJ2-3; 9 positions agree with TRBD1. The J segment lost 5 bases and the V segment lost 5 bases, leaving 6 bases of the junction unmatched. The length of the CDR3 is 14 residues. The germline V gene encodes CDR1 SGHRS and CDR2 YFSETQ. The CDR3 sequence is CASSYGGQGDTQYF. CDR3 coding DNA: TGCGCCAGCAGTTATGGGGGACAGGGAGATACGCAGTATTTT.

The chain is built from TRBV5-1 and TRBJ1-1, with unresolved D. V lost 4 bases and J lost 1, with 14 bases in between. CDR3 length equals 15 residues. The V gene's germline CDR1 is SGHRS and CDR2 YFSETQ. CDR3 DNA: TGCGCCAGCAGCCCTTGGTGGGCGGGGAACACTGAAGCTTTCTTT. Protein: CASSPWWAGNTEAFF.

The V call is TRBV5-8, the J call TRBJ1-5; 7 nucleotides match TRBD1. From germline, CDR1 is SGHTS and CDR2 YDEGEE. The CDR3 is 15 amino acids. The junction had 4 bases not matched to a gene; V was cut back by 4 bases and J by 0 bases. This chain's CDR3 is CASSPGQSSNQPQHF. For the CDR3, the DNA is TGTGCCAGCAGCCCGGGACAGAGTAGCAATCAGCCCCAGCATTTT.

The genes are TRBV4-3 and TRBJ2-1; D is unclear. Germline CDR1 is LGHNA and CDR2 is YSLEER. Trimming removed 1 base from V and 9 bases from J, with 16 bases in between. This CDR3 spans 15 amino acids. This CDR3 reads CASSQAERSQSEQFF. The CDR3 DNA follows: TGCGCCAGCAGCCAAGCCGAGCGTTCCCAATCTGAGCAGTTCTTC.

J is TRBJ2-1 and V is TRBV4-3, with TRBD1 as a possible D gene (5 bases). Germline V gene lookup returns CDR1 LGHNA and CDR2 YSLEER. The length of the CDR3 is 15 residues. V was cut by 2 bases and J by 6 bases, with 14 bases left in between. CDR3 in amino acids: CASSQLRGSGNEQFF. The DNA for the CDR3 is TGCGCCAGCAGCCAACTAAGGGGAAGTGGCAATGAGCAGTTCTTC.

The J gene is TRBJ1-5, the V gene TRBV2; tentatively, D is TRBD1 (6 bases). The germline gives CDR1 SNHLY, CDR2 FYNNEI. V dropped 4 bases and J dropped 5 bases, with 12 bases sitting between them. The CDR3 sequence is 14 residues long. The CDR3 region is CASSVGGPDQPQHF. The CDR3, as DNA: TGTGCCAGCAGTGTCGGGGGGCCAGATCAGCCCCAGCATTTT. The entire variable domain, with the rest obtained from reference TRBV2 and TRBJ1-5, is as follows: EPEVTQTPSHQVTQMGQEVILRCVPISNHLYFYWYRQILGQKVEFLVSFYNNEISEKSEIFDDQFSVERPDGSNFTLKIRSTKLEDSAMYFCASSVGGPDQPQHFGDGTRLSIL.

V usage is TRBV10-3 and J usage is TRBJ2-7; D unresolved. Trimming stripped 4 bases from V and 0 bases from J, with 7 bases between. CDR1 and CDR2 from the germline V gene are ENHRY and SYGVKD. This CDR3 has 13 residues. CDR3 bases: TGTGCCATCAGTGCTCACAGCTCCTACGAGCAGTACTTC. This sequence encodes CAISAHSSYEQYF.

On this clone itself: The identical CDR3 is also encoded by other nucleotide sequences in the sample. J is TRBJ2-1 and V is TRBV27, with D unresolved. CDR1 and CDR2 from the germline V gene are MNHEY and SMNVEV (reference sequence). V lost 5 bases and J 4 bases, leaving 3 bases between the germline ends. The CDR3 loop spans 11 amino acids. Here the CDR3 reads CASSRYNEQFF. The CDR3 bases are TGTGCCAGCAGTCGTTACAATGAGCAGTTCTTC.

V gene TRBV25-1 combines with J gene TRBJ2-1, with D perhaps matching TRBD2 (5 bases). Trimming took off 8 bases at V and 9 bases at J, with 8 bases between the two ends. Germline CDR1 and CDR2: MGHDK and SYGVNS. The length of the CDR3 is 10 residues. For the CDR3, the DNA is TGTGCCAGCGGCGCGGGTGAGCAGTTCTTC. This gives the protein CASGAGEQFF.

This chain uses TRBV9 with TRBJ1-2; 9 bases match TRBD1. The CDR3 has 17 amino acids. After removal of 4 bases from V and 8 bases from J, the junction contained 18 bases not matched to a gene. Germline CDR1 SGDLS, CDR2 YYNGEE. The CDR3 nucleotides are TGTGCCAGCAGCCCCCACCCCCCCAGGACAGGGGAAGGGGGCTACACCTTC. Translated: CASSPHPPRTGEGGYTF.

The genes are TRBV6-1 and TRBJ1-1; 7 bases map to TRBD1. Germline V gene sequence: CDR1 MNHNS, CDR2 SASEGT. The CDR3 has 14 amino acids. V lost 2 bases to trimming and J lost 5 bases; unmatched junction nucleotides: 5. CDR3 DNA sequence: TGTGCCAGCAGTGAATCTATCAGGGGGACTGAAGCTTTCTTT. This sequence encodes CASSESIRGTEAFF.

The chain recombines TRBV4-3 with TRBJ1-5; unclear D gene. The CDR3 has 15 amino acids. Germline lookup yields CDR1 LGHNA and CDR2 YSLEER. V shed 5 bases and J shed 1 base, with 12 bases lying between them. CDR3 coding DNA: TGCGCCAGCAGCGTTCGGGCGGGAAGCAATCAGCCCCAGCATTTT. Encoded protein: CASSVRAGSNQPQHF.

This rearrangement joins TRBV9 to TRBJ2-1; 13 nucleotides align to TRBD2. This CDR3 has 15 amino acids. Trimming took 4 bases from V and 6 from J; bases not matched to a gene: 4. Germline V CDR1 and CDR2: SGDLS, YYNGEE. The CDR3 DNA sequence: TGTGCCAGCAGCTACGGACTAGCGGGAGTCAATGAGCAGTTCTTC. Protein: CASSYGLAGVNEQFF.

The chain recombines TRBV11-3 with TRBJ2-5, with D maybe TRBD2 (6 bases). Germline CDR1 SGHNT, CDR2 YENEEA. V dropped 6 bases and J dropped 5 bases, with 16 bases sitting between them. The CDR3 contains 14 residues. CDR3 protein: CASSAGQGGETQYF. CDR3 in DNA: TGTGCCAGCAGTGCCGGGCAGGGAGGCGAGACCCAGTACTTC. The full variable domain, rest sourced from reference TRBV11-3 and TRBJ2-5, is EAGVVQSPRYKIIEKKQPVAFWCNPISGHNTLYWYLQNLGQGPELLIRYENEEAVDDSQLPKDRFSAERLKGVDSTLKIQPAELGDSAVYLCASSAGQGGETQYFGPGTRLLVL.

The rearrangement uses TRBV7-2 and TRBJ1-4; 7 bases fit TRBD1. Germline CDR1 and CDR2: SGHTA and FQGNSA. There are 15 residues in the CDR3. V dropped 2 bases and J dropped 6; count of bases not matched to a gene: 6. Written as DNA, the CDR3 is TGTGCCAGCAGCTTACCCACGACAGGGTATGAAAAACTGTTTTTT. Residues: CASSLPTTGYEKLFF.

This clone occurred a few times. The V call is TRBV19, the J call TRBJ2-7, with no clear D. V dropped 1 base and J dropped 3 bases, with 7 bases sitting between them. The length of the CDR3 is 13 residues. Germline V gives CDR1 LNHDA, CDR2 SQIVND (reference sequence). CDR3 sequence (DNA): TGTGCCAGTAGTATAGCCCTCGGCTACGAGCAGTACTTC. Encoded protein: CASSIALGYEQYF. Full variable domain (remainder filled in from reference TRBV19 and TRBJ2-7): DGGITQSPKYLFRKEGQNVTLSCEQNLNHDAMYWYRQDPGQGLRLIYYSQIVNDFQKGDIAEGYSVSREKKESFPLTVTSAQKNPTAFYLCASSIALGYEQYFGPGTRLTVT.

This sequence joins TRBV12-3 or TRBV12-4 and TRBJ1-2; the match to TRBD1 covers 8 bases. The CDR3 is 13 residues long. J gave up 6 bases and V 6 bases, and 6 bases lay outside the gene matches. The CDR3 DNA reads as TGTGCCAGCAGCCCCAGGGGGCGGAATGGCTACACCTTC. This sequence encodes CASSPRGRNGYTF.